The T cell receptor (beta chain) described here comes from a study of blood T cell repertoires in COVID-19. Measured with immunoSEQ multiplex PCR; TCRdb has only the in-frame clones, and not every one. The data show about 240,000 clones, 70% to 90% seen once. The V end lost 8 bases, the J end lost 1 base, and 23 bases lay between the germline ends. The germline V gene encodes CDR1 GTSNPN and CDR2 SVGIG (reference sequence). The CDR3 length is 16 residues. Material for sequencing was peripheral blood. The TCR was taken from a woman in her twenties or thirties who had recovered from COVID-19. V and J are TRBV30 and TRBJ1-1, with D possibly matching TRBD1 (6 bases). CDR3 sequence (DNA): TGTGCCAGACAATCTCTCCCAACAGGGAGGAACACTGAAGCTTTCTTT. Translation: CARQSLPTGRNTEAFF.